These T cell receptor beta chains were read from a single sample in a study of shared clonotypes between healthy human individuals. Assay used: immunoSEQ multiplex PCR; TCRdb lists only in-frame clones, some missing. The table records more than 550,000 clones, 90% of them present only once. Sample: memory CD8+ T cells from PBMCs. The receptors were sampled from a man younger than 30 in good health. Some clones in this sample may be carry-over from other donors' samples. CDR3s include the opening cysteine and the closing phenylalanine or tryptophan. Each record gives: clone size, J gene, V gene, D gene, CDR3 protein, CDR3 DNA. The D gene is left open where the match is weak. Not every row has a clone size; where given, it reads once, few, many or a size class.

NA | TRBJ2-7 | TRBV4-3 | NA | CASSQEIGPSNLYEQYF | TGCGCCAGCAGCCAAGAAATCGGGCCGTCCAACCTTTACGAGCAGTACTTC
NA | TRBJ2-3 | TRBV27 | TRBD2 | CASSSLADRTDTQYF | TGTGCCAGCAGTTCACTAGCGGACCGCACAGATACGCAGTATTTT
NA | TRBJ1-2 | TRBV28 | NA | CASRGLGLGYTF | TGTGCCAGCAGAGGGTTAGGGCTTGGCTACACCTTC
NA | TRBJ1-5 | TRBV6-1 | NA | CASRKPGAWDQPQHF | TGTGCCAGCAGGAAACCGGGAGCTTGGGATCAGCCCCAGCATTTT
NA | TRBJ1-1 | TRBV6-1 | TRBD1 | CASSYGQGTEAFF | TGTGCCAGCAGTTATGGACAGGGTACTGAAGCTTTCTTT
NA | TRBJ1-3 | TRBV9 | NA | CASSVQSSVSGNTIYF | TGTGCCAGCAGCGTACAGAGCTCTGTCTCTGGAAACACCATATATTTT
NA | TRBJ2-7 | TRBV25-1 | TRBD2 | CASSDSGASGLSYEQYF | TGTGCCAGCAGTGATTCGGGGGCTAGCGGGCTATCCTACGAGCAGTACTTC
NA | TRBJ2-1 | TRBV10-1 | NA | CASSEGWSSYNEQFF | TGCGCCAGCAGTGAAGGGTGGAGCTCCTACAATGAGCAGTTCTTC
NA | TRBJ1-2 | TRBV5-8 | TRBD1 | CASSLDDWWQGAEENTF | TGTGCCAGCAGCTTGGACGATTGGTGGCAGGGGGCGGAGGAGAACACCTTC
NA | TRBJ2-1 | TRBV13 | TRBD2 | CASSNPGTSGRGSYNEQFF | TGTGCCAGCAGCAATCCCGGGACTAGCGGGAGAGGCTCCTACAATGAGCAGTTCTTC
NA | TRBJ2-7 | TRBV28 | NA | CASSWGQGLHEQYF | TGTGCCAGCAGTTGGGGCCAGGGCCTCCACGAGCAGTACTTC
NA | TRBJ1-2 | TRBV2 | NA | CASSETLNAGLSNLYGYTF | TGTGCCAGCAGTGAAACCCTAAACGCGGGACTTTCCAACCTCTATGGCTACACCTTC
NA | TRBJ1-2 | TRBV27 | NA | CASSLSSSPSYGYTF | TGTGCCAGCAGTTTATCGTCCTCCCCGTCGTATGGCTACACCTTC
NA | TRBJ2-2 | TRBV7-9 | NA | CASSTPGGGYTGELFF | TGTGCCAGCAGCACCCCTGGGGGGGGCTACACCGGGGAGCTGTTTTTT
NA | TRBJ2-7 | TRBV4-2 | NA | CASSQDERGVSYEQYF | TGTGCCAGCAGCCAAGATGAGCGCGGCGTGTCCTACGAGCAGTACTTC
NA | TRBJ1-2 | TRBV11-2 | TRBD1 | CASSLGRTGWDYGYTF | TGTGCCAGCAGCTTAGGAAGGACAGGGTGGGACTATGGCTACACCTTC
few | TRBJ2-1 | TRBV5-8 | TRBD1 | CASSAGTGRHNEQFF | TGTGCCAGCAGCGCAGGGACAGGGAGACACAATGAGCAGTTCTTC
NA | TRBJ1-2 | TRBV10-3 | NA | CAISEWEETGGGYTF | TGTGCCATCAGTGAGTGGGAGGAAACAGGCGGCGGCTACACCTTC